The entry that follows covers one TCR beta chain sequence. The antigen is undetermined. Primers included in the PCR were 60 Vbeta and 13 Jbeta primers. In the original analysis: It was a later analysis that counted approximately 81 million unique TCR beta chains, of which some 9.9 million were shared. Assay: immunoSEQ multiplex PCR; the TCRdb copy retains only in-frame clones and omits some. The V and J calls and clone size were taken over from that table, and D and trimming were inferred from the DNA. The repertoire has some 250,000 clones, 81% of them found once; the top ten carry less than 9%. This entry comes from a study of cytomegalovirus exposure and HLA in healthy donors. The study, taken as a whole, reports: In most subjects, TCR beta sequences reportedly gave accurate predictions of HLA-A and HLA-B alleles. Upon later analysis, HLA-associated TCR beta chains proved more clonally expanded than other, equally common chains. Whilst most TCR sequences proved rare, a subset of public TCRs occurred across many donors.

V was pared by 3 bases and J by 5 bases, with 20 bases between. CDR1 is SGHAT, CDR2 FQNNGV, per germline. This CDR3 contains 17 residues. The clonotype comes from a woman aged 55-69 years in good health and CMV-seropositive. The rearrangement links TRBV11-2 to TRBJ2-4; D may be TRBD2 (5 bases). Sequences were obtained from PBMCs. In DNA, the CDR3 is TGTGCCAGCAGCTTTCTAGCTTCCTCATCTCACGAAAACATTCAGTACTTC. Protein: CASSFLASSSHENIQYF. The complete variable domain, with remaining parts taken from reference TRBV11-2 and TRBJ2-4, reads EAGVAQSPRYKIIEKRQSVAFWCNPISGHATLYWYQQILGQGPKLLIQFQNNGVVDDSQLPKDRFSAERLKGVDSTLKIQPAKLEDSAVYLCASSFLASSSHENIQYFGAGTRLSVL.